This T cell receptor (beta chain) was observed in a study of regulatory T cells in long-lasting Graves disease. Comments on this clonotype: The antigen is unknown.

Time point in this sample: newly diagnosed GD, antithyroid drugs for less than 3 months. With RNA extracted from PBMCs as input, the TCR library was made. Patients hailed from an endocrinology department in Xi'an, China. For TCR beta, libraries came from iRepertoire HTBI primers and Arm-PCR of CDR3 regions. Via MiXCR, TCRdb re-called the multiplex PCR reads, giving one row per CDR3 protein. Among a few hundred thousand distinct CDR3 sequences listed, approximately 20% were seen once. The CDR3 runs to 12 residues. The germline gives CDR1 SEHNR, CDR2 FQNEAQ (reference sequence). J gave up 14 bases and V 3 bases, and 4 bases lay outside the gene matches. General study results and limits: Persistent patients had more shared public clonotypes (fewer than 3,000) than new patients (approximately 920). Under persistent disease, TRBV28, TRBJ1-2 and TRBJ2-5 were used preferentially.

This sample was also put to use in a study of T cells in Graves' hyperthyroidism and ophthalmopathy.

This chain uses TRBV7-9 with TRBJ1-1; 12 bases map to TRBD1. This clonotype originated in a woman in her twenties or thirties with Graves disease. The sample was peripheral blood mononuclear cells (PBMCs), taken at new diagnosis, from a patient treated with antithyroid drugs. CDR3 nucleotide sequence: TGTGCCAGCAGCTTCGGGACAGGGGGCGCATTCTTT. This translates into CASSFGTGGAFF.